Below are 17 T cell receptor beta chains sequenced from a single sample in a study of blood T cell repertoires in COVID-19. Repertoires were generated with immunoSEQ multiplex PCR, while TCRdb's copy carries only in-frame clones and drops some. The sample has approximately 71,000 clones; just over 85% are singletons. What was sequenced was peripheral blood. The receptors were gathered from a man aged 50-60 years with acute or convalescent COVID-19.

This clone came up a few times. The genes are TRBV6-6 and TRBJ2-2; D is undetermined. The CDR3 is 12 residues long. Germline assignment: CDR1 MNHNY and CDR2 SVGAGI (reference sequence). Trimming pared 7 bases from V and 5 bases from J, leaving 8 bases between. CDR3 nucleotides: TGTGCCAGCACCCCCCCTACCGGGGAGCTGTTTTTT. The encoded protein is CASTPPTGELFF.

The chain has TRBV12-5 and TRBJ2-5; no reliable D call. The CDR3 sequence is 13 residues long. Trimming stripped 1 base from V and 2 bases from J, with 5 bases between. Germline V gives CDR1 LGHNT, CDR2 FRNRAP. Here the CDR3 DNA reads TGTGCTAGTGGTTTGGCAGGACAAGAGACCCAGTACTTC. Protein product: CASGLAGQETQYF.

The chain has TRBV2 and TRBJ1-2, with 11 positions matching TRBD1. CDR1 and CDR2 (germline): SNHLY, FYNNEI. The J segment lost 0 bases and the V segment lost 6 bases, leaving 9 bases of the junction unmatched. This CDR3 region has 17 residues. CDR3 protein: CASRWDRGFGANYGYTF. CDR3 nucleotides: TGTGCCAGCAGATGGGACAGGGGGTTCGGGGCTAACTATGGCTACACCTTC.

This clone was recorded once. The J gene is TRBJ1-5, the V gene TRBV5-6; possible D gene TRBD1, 6 bases. Germline assignment: CDR1 SGHDT and CDR2 YYEEEE. Trimming cost V 0 bases and J 9 bases, with 10 bases left between them. The CDR3 length is 13 residues. The DNA of the CDR3 is TGTGCCAGCAGCTTGGGGCTGACAGGGCCCCAGCATTTT. This sequence encodes CASSLGLTGPQHF.

The rearrangement uses TRBV3-1 (or the pseudogene TRBV3-2) and TRBJ2-1; 12 bases agree with TRBD2. The CDR3 runs to 16 residues. V shed 3 bases and J 9 bases; nucleotides not matched to a gene: 9. Germline values: CDR1 LGHDT, CDR2 YNNKEL (reference sequence). The CDR3 sequence: CASSHLTSGGYGEQFF. In DNA, the CDR3 is TGTGCCAGCAGCCACCTGACTAGCGGGGGATACGGTGAGCAGTTCTTC.

This clone was recorded only once. The chain carries TRBV27 and TRBJ1-5; TRBD1 aligns across 7 bases. Trimming at V came to 6 bases and at J to 3 bases, leaving 5 bases not matched to a gene. The CDR3 runs to 14 residues. CDR1 MNHEY and CDR2 SMNVEV come from the germline V gene (reference sequence). The CDR3 here is CASSQTGTNQPQHF. The CDR3 DNA sequence: TGTGCCAGCAGCCAGACAGGGACCAATCAGCCCCAGCATTTT.

V gene TRBV3-1 (or the pseudogene TRBV3-2) combines with J gene TRBJ2-5; 11 nucleotides line up with TRBD2. Germline V gene data show CDR1 as LGHDT and CDR2 as YNNKEL (reference sequence). The CDR3 covers 16 residues. Trimming took 1 base from V and 5 from J; bases not matched to a gene: 6. CDR3 nucleotides: TGTGCCAGCAGCCAAGTTTCCCTAGCGGGGGGTGAGACCCAGTACTTC. Translation: CASSQVSLAGGETQYF.

The table lists this clone with a few counts. The chain couples TRBV13 to TRBJ2-7; D not resolved. The CDR3 contains 15 residues. The germline CDR1 and CDR2 sequences are PRHDT and FYEKMQ (reference sequence). The V end was cut by 5 bases, the J end by 0 bases, with 14 bases between. The CDR3 sequence is CASSGYSILSYEQYF. The CDR3 DNA reads TGTGCCAGCAGCGGATACAGCATTCTCTCCTACGAGCAGTACTTC.

This chain links TRBV2 with TRBJ1-5; tentative D call: TRBD1 (6 bases). Germline V gene lookup returns CDR1 SNHLY and CDR2 FYNNEI. The CDR3 runs 14 residues. Trimming took 3 bases from V and 6 from J, leaving 12 bases between them. The CDR3 region has the DNA TGTGCCAGCAGTGATGGGGGGGCTGGTCAGCCCCAGCATTTT. This translates into CASSDGGAGQPQHF.

The CDR3 DNA reads as TGTGCCAGCAGTGAGAGGACCTATAATTCACCCCTCCACTTT. Its translation is CASSERTYNSPLHF. This chain joins TRBV2 and TRBJ1-6; the D is unclear. Germline V CDR1 and CDR2: SNHLY, FYNNEI. Between the trimmed V and J ends, which lost 3 bases and 2 bases, there was a span of 5 bases. The CDR3 extends over 14 amino acids. Full variable domain (rest looked up from reference TRBV2 and TRBJ1-6): EPEVTQTPSHQVTQMGQEVILRCVPISNHLYFYWYRQILGQKVEFLVSFYNNEISEKSEIFDDQFSVERPDGSNFTLKIRSTKLEDSAMYFCASSERTYNSPLHFGNGTRLTVT.

The V and J genes are TRBV20-1 and TRBJ1-1; D ambiguous. Trimming stripped 0 bases from V and 8 bases from J, with 7 bases between. Germline CDR1 DFQATT, CDR2 SNEGSKA (reference sequence). This CDR3 region has 11 residues. Written as DNA, the CDR3 is TGCAGTGCTAGAGATTCATTGGAAGCTTTCTTT. Translating gives CSARDSLEAFF.

This chain joins TRBV7-8 and TRBJ1-5; TRBD1 matches 9 bases. V lost 4 bases to trimming and J lost 6 bases; unmatched junction nucleotides: 10. The germline V gene has CDR1 SGHVS and CDR2 FQNEAQ. CDR3 length: 16 amino acids. CDR3 sequence reads: CASSYTGTGLGQPQHF. The CDR3 DNA reads TGTGCCAGCAGCTACACCGGGACAGGGTTAGGTCAGCCCCAGCATTTT.

V is TRBV5-3 and J is TRBJ1-2; unclear D gene. TRBV5-3 is annotated as an ORF whose role is uncertain. The V and J ends lost 1 base and 3 bases respectively, with 34 bases between them. CDR3 length equals 22 residues. DNA of the CDR3: TGTGCCAGAAGCTTGTTGGGCCAAAGACGAGATAAAAAGACCGCGCGCGACTATGGCTACACCTTC. Translating it yields CARSLLGQRRDKKTARDYGYTF.

This rearrangement joins TRBV9 to TRBJ2-7; 9 bases are shared with TRBD2. This CDR3 is built from 15 residues. The junction had 6 bases not matched to a gene; V was cut back by 1 base and J by 4 bases. Germline CDR1 and CDR2: SGDLS and YYNGEE. CDR3 residues: CASSVTGAGGYEQYF. The DNA of the CDR3 is TGTGCCAGCAGCGTAACCGGAGCGGGAGGTTACGAGCAGTACTTC.

The rearrangement links TRBV27 to TRBJ2-1; TRBD1 aligns across 7 bases. V lost 2 bases and J lost 8; bases outside the gene matches: 6. CDR1 MNHEY and CDR2 SMNVEV come from the germline V gene (reference sequence). The CDR3 is 14 residues long. For the CDR3, the DNA is TGTGCCAGCAGTTTAGACACAGGGGCCGATGAGCAGTTCTTC. Amino acids: CASSLDTGADEQFF.

CDR3 bases: TGTGCCAGCAGCCAAGTCCCAGGGAACTATGGCTACACCTTC. Residues: CASSQVPGNYGYTF. The chain recombines TRBV14 with TRBJ1-2; weak D call: TRBD1 (5 bases). This CDR3 has 14 amino acids. V was pared by 1 base and J by 2 bases, with 8 bases between. CDR1 is SGHDN, CDR2 FVKESK, per germline.

J is TRBJ1-1 and V is TRBV12-5; 8 positions agree with TRBD1. CDR3 length: 15 amino acids. Germline V gene data show CDR1 as LGHNT and CDR2 as FRNRAP. V gave up 5 bases and J gave up 1 base; unmatched junction bases: 6. CDR3 bases: TGTGCTAGTGGTGGTCCCGGGACAGGGAACACTGAAGCTTTCTTT. This gives the protein CASGGPGTGNTEAFF.